This T cell receptor beta chain was observed in a study of T cell repertoires in cytomegalovirus infection. Across the study: CMV epitopes used comprised recently identified HLA-C-restricted ones and well-studied HLA-B-restricted ones. The public TCR beta signatures pointed to both CMV infection and matching HLA type.

Points from the study as a whole: Carriers of CMV and the relevant HLA type were discriminated by public TCR beta frequency. The ex vivo response showed dominance by HLA-C-restricted CMV-specific TCR beta clonotypes.

With respect to this clonotype: Antigen unknown.

TCRdb independently ran MiXCR on the reads; one entry per CDR3 protein. This table has some 900,000 distinct CDR3 sequences, around a third appearing once. The specimen comprised cultured CD8+ T cells from PBMCs, sampled from culture after CMV antigen stimulation. The TCR was taken from a human donor in good health (CMV status not recorded). Some clones in this sample may be carry-over from other donors' samples.

CDR3 DNA: TGTGCCAGCAGCTCCGGCAGGTACACGAACACCGGGGAGCTGTTTTTT. Translated: CASSSGRYTNTGELFF. The chain has TRBV5-4 and TRBJ2-2, with unresolved D. Trimming left V 3 bases short and J 0 bases short, with 12 bases between. Germline V gives CDR1 SGHNT, CDR2 YYREEE (reference sequence). This CDR3 comprises 16 residues.